The rows below give T cell receptor beta chains drawn from one sample of a study of cytomegalovirus exposure and HLA in healthy donors. The protocol was immunoSEQ multiplex PCR, while the TCRdb copy is restricted to in-frame clones and leaves out a portion. The table has about 160,000 clones, approximately 70% seen once. Sequencing was performed on PBMCs. These receptors were taken from a man between 35 and 55 years old in good health and CMV-seropositive. Each CDR3 is given with its conserved first and last residue.

V,length,J,CDR3
TRBV5-4,18,TRBJ1-6,CASSPGTTLNLGNSPLHF
TRBV12-5,16,TRBJ1-5,CASEFRGGAANQPQHF
TRBV6-1,13,TRBJ1-1,CASSEVFVAEAFF
TRBV2,14,TRBJ2-7,CASSSGLSSYEQYF
TRBV5-4,13,TRBJ1-1,CASSSRGSTEAFF
TRBV7-2,13,TRBJ1-2,CASSQGQGGGYTF
TRBV5-1,14,TRBJ1-2,CASSLSGPNYGYTF
TRBV5-4,13,TRBJ1-2,CASRPQGVPGYTF
TRBV13,17,TRBJ1-1,CASSFLVGGVSRTEAFF
TRBV2,13,TRBJ1-1,CASSDREGTEAFF
TRBV6-4,14,TRBJ1-5,CASSPGQINQPQHF
TRBV4-1,15,TRBJ1-4,CASSQEAQGGEKLFF
TRBV5-1,17,TRBJ2-2,CASSLRGAREGTGELFF
TRBV5-6,16,TRBJ1-3,CASSSGSQVAGNTIYF
TRBV19,13,TRBJ2-2,CALAAANTGELFF
TRBV5-1,18,TRBJ2-7,CASSPRPTGTGKDYEQYF
TRBV1,16,TRBJ2-2,CTSSRIDRGSTGELFF
TRBV11-2,13,TRBJ2-2,CASSTGQGRELFF
TRBV6-5,14,TRBJ1-1,CASSYGGPSTEAFF
TRBV7-3,13,TRBJ2-5,CASSGGVRETQYF
TRBV29-1,16,TRBJ1-4,CSVRDRDAGEDEKLFF
TRBV27,16,TRBJ2-1,CASSSPPSGGANEQFF
TRBV7-9,18,TRBJ2-5,CASSLAWDRGGIVETQYF